Below are 24 T cell receptor beta chains sequenced from a single sample in a study of cytomegalovirus exposure and HLA in healthy donors. Use of 60 Vbeta and 13 Jbeta primers characterized the PCR. Sequenced by immunoSEQ multiplex PCR; TCRdb stores in-frame clones only, minus some. The data show over 100,000 clones, with about 74% seen just once and 5.5% to 8.5% held by the top ten. The sample was PBMCs. The receptors were sampled from a male donor in good health and CMV-seronegative.

This clone is a singleton in its sample. The rearrangement joins TRBV4-3 to TRBJ1-4, with TRBD1 identical over 9 bases. Germline lookup yields CDR1 LGHNA and CDR2 YSLEER. The ends lost 5 bases at V and 6 bases at J; junction bases unmatched: 4. The CDR3 length is 14 residues. The CDR3 reads CASSTDRGDEKLFF. The CDR3 region has the DNA TGCGCCAGCAGCACGGACAGGGGCGATGAAAAACTGTTTTTT.

A few counts support this clone. The V gene is TRBV30, the J gene TRBJ1-6, with 9 positions matching TRBD1. The CDR3 extends over 14 amino acids. The trim removed 8 bases at V and 7 bases at J, leaving 9 bases unmatched. Per the germline V gene, CDR1 is GTSNPN and CDR2 is SVGIG (reference sequence). CDR3 region: CAITGTGRNSPLHF. In nucleotides, the CDR3 is TGTGCCATAACCGGGACAGGGCGAAATTCACCCCTCCACTTT.

The genes are TRBV7-8 and TRBJ2-2, with 8 bases lining up with TRBD1. This CDR3 has 18 amino acids. With V trimmed by 2 bases and J by 6 bases, 14 bases remained unmatched. Germline values: CDR1 SGHVS, CDR2 FQNEAQ. Here the CDR3 reads CASSLIEGGRGLSGELFF. The CDR3 nucleotides read TGTGCCAGCAGCTTAATTGAGGGGGGCAGGGGGCTTTCCGGGGAGCTGTTTTTT.

The chain joins TRBV15 to TRBJ2-7; weak D call: TRBD2 (5 bases). The CDR3 runs 15 residues. The germline V gene encodes CDR1 LNHNV and CDR2 YYDKDF (reference sequence). V was shortened by 5 bases and J by 3 bases, with 17 bases between the two germline ends. In nucleotides, the CDR3 is TGTGCCACCAGCCCAGTTTGGGAAGGGAGCTACGAGCAGTACTTC. Protein product: CATSPVWEGSYEQYF.

CDR3 DNA: TGTGCCAGCAGTTCTCGGGTAAACACCGGGGAGCTGTTTTTT. This sequence encodes CASSSRVNTGELFF. The J gene is TRBJ2-2, the V gene TRBV6-6; D is undetermined. Trimming left V 4 bases short and J 2 bases short, with 8 bases between. Germline values: CDR1 MNHNY, CDR2 SVGAGI (reference sequence). CDR3 length equals 14 residues.

The genes are TRBV28 and TRBJ2-7; no firm D call. V gave up 6 bases and J gave up 4 bases, with 13 bases separating them. The CDR3 runs to 13 residues. Looked up from germline, CDR1 is MDHEN and CDR2 is SYDVKM. The CDR3 nucleotides are TGTGCCAGCAGCCGGCGGTTTAGTTACGAGCAGTACTTC. This codes for CASSRRFSYEQYF.

The chain employs TRBV28 and TRBJ1-1, with D uncertain. This CDR3 has 12 residues. Looked up from germline, CDR1 is MDHEN and CDR2 is SYDVKM. Trimming cost V 4 bases and J 10 bases, with 13 bases left between them. The CDR3 region is CASSWPGLGAFF. As DNA, the CDR3 is TGTGCCAGCAGTTGGCCGGGGTTAGGAGCTTTCTTT.

The chain carries TRBV2 and TRBJ1-5, with D perhaps TRBD1 (5 bases). The CDR3 extends over 16 amino acids. Germline CDR1 reads SNHLY; CDR2 reads FYNNEI. V lost 0 bases and J lost 4, with 13 bases in between. The CDR3 DNA reads TGTGCCAGCAGTGAAGCGTTACGGCAGGGAAATCAGCCCCAGCATTTT. Its protein product is CASSEALRQGNQPQHF. The full variable domain, its missing parts supplied by reference TRBV2 and TRBJ1-5, is EPEVTQTPSHQVTQMGQEVILRCVPISNHLYFYWYRQILGQKVEFLVSFYNNEISEKSEIFDDQFSVERPDGSNFTLKIRSTKLEDSAMYFCASSEALRQGNQPQHFGDGTRLSIL.

This clone is a singleton in its sample. The chain uses TRBV25-1 and TRBJ1-2; the D gene is possibly TRBD1 (6 bases). The CDR3 covers 15 residues. Germline V CDR1 and CDR2: MGHDK, SYGVNS. V gave up 3 bases and J gave up 8 bases, with 19 bases separating them. The CDR3 DNA reads TGTGCCAGCAGTGACTCGGGACACCAGACAAAAGGCTACACCTTC. This gives the protein CASSDSGHQTKGYTF.

This sequence joins TRBV5-1 and TRBJ1-1; D is possibly TRBD1 (6 bases). The CDR3 runs to 15 residues. The germline CDR1 and CDR2 sequences are SGHRS and YFSETQ. Trimming removed 4 bases from V and 2 bases from J, with 15 bases in between. The CDR3 here is CASSVAGARNTEAFF. CDR3 sequence (DNA): TGCGCCAGCAGCGTCGCGGGGGCGCGTAACACTGAAGCTTTCTTT.

The V and J genes are TRBV18 and TRBJ2-1, with 13 nucleotides matching TRBD2. CDR3 length: 18 residues. In germline, CDR1 is KGHSH, CDR2 LQKENI. Trimming at V came to 1 base and at J to 5 bases, leaving 8 bases not matched to a gene. The CDR3 sequence: CASSPLLAGGPRDNEQFF. CDR3 nucleotide sequence: TGTGCCAGCTCACCACTACTAGCGGGAGGGCCTAGGGACAATGAGCAGTTCTTC. Full variable domain (remainder filled in from reference TRBV18 and TRBJ2-1): NAGVMQNPRHLVRRRGQEARLRCSPMKGHSHVYWYRQLPEEGLKFMVYLQKENIIDESGMPKERFSAEFPKEGPSILRIQQVVRGDSAAYFCASSPLLAGGPRDNEQFFGPGTRLTVL.

The chain uses TRBV7-2 and TRBJ2-7, with D tentatively TRBD1 (6 bases). The germline gives CDR1 SGHTA, CDR2 FQGNSA. Deletions cut 2 bases from V and 6 bases from J, with 14 bases between. The CDR3 totals 14 residues. This chain's CDR3 is CASSLLQGTGEQYF. DNA for the CDR3: TGTGCCAGCAGCTTATTACAGGGAACTGGCGAGCAGTACTTC.

This sequence joins TRBV4-2 and TRBJ2-4, with D perhaps TRBD2 (5 bases). Germline lookup yields CDR1 LGHNA and CDR2 YNFKEQ. The CDR3 consists of 16 residues. The ends were cut back, 0 bases at V and 0 bases at J, with 9 bases in the middle. CDR3 coding DNA: TGTGCCAGCAGCCAAGATATAGCGTTAGCCAAAAACATTCAGTACTTC. This codes for CASSQDIALAKNIQYF.

This clone was recorded many times. The V and J genes are TRBV29-1 and TRBJ2-5, with TRBD2 as a possible D gene (6 bases). The germline CDR1 and CDR2 sequences are SQVTM and ANQGSEA. The germline V and J ends were trimmed by 1 base and 7 bases, with 16 bases remaining between them. The CDR3 consists of 14 residues. The CDR3 here is CSVEGSKGGRTQYF. CDR3 nucleotides: TGCAGCGTTGAAGGGAGTAAAGGAGGGAGGACCCAGTACTTC.

The V and J genes are TRBV5-6 and TRBJ2-2, with D possibly TRBD2 on 6 matching bases. The germline V gene has CDR1 SGHDT and CDR2 YYEEEE. The CDR3 is 14 amino acids. V was cut by 0 bases and J by 3 bases, with 6 bases left in between. As DNA, the CDR3 is TGTGCCAGCAGCTTGGGGGGGGACACCGGGGAGCTGTTTTTT. Protein product: CASSLGGDTGELFF.

The V gene is TRBV19, the J gene TRBJ2-1; no clear D gene. V lost 1 base, J lost 2 bases, and 9 bases lay in between. Germline V CDR1 and CDR2: LNHDA, SQIVND (reference sequence). CDR3 size: 15 residues. The CDR3, as DNA: TGTGCCAGTAGTATAGTCGCGGTAGCCTACAATGAGCAGTTCTTC. This translates into CASSIVAVAYNEQFF.

The chain joins TRBV28 to TRBJ2-7, with 9 bases lining up with TRBD1. Germline values: CDR1 MDHEN, CDR2 SYDVKM. After removal of 8 bases from V and 3 bases from J, the junction contained 11 bases not matched to a gene. The CDR3 has 15 amino acids. This CDR3 reads CASGLTGTGNYEQYF. CDR3 coding DNA: TGTGCCAGCGGACTCACCGGGACAGGGAACTACGAGCAGTACTTC.

V gene TRBV13 combines with J gene TRBJ1-2; 8 bases agree with TRBD1. The germline V gene encodes CDR1 PRHDT and CDR2 FYEKMQ (reference sequence). V gave up 5 bases and J gave up 0 bases; unmatched junction bases: 5. The CDR3 has 15 amino acids. CDR3 amino acids: CASSLRQGTNYGYTF. The CDR3 coding sequence is TGTGCCAGCAGCCTGCGACAGGGGACTAACTATGGCTACACCTTC.

The rearrangement uses TRBV6-1 and TRBJ2-4; D is perhaps TRBD1 (6 bases). The CDR3 is 13 amino acids. V was shortened by 4 bases and J by 9 bases, with 13 bases between the two germline ends. Per the germline V gene, CDR1 is MNHNS and CDR2 is SASEGT. CDR3 coding DNA: TGTGCCAGCAGTGGGGGGCAGAGGAGCATTCAGTACTTC. Translating gives CASSGGQRSIQYF.

The rearrangement links TRBV19 to TRBJ1-2; weak D call: TRBD1 (6 bases). The CDR3 length is 15 residues. V lost 6 bases and J 0 bases, leaving 14 bases between the germline ends. CDR1 and CDR2 from the germline V gene are LNHDA and SQIVND (reference sequence). CDR3 in amino acids: CASSRKGDTNYGYTF. In nucleotides, the CDR3 is TGTGCCAGTAGCCGCAAGGGGGACACTAACTATGGCTACACCTTC.

The rearrangement joins TRBV7-2 to TRBJ1-6; 10 nucleotides match TRBD1. The germline V gene encodes CDR1 SGHTA and CDR2 FQGNSA. There are 15 residues in the CDR3. J was trimmed by 9 bases and V by 5 bases; bases with no gene match: 7. This CDR3 reads CASSARQGASSPLHF. The DNA for the CDR3 is TGTGCCAGCAGCGCTCGACAGGGGGCAAGTTCACCCCTCCACTTT.

J is TRBJ2-3 and V is TRBV6-4; the match to TRBD2 covers 7 bases. With V trimmed by 4 bases and J by 5 bases, 15 bases remained unmatched. CDR3 length: 17 amino acids. Per germline, CDR1 MRHNA and CDR2 SNTAGT. The CDR3 region has the DNA TGTGCCAGCAGTGCACCACGTCTAGGACTAGAGAAAGATACGCAGTATTTT. Translated: CASSAPRLGLEKDTQYF.

The V and J genes are TRBV6-4 and TRBJ2-1; TRBD1 agrees at 9 bases. V lost 2 bases to trimming and J lost 7 bases; unmatched junction nucleotides: 0. The CDR3 consists of 13 residues. Germline V gene sequence: CDR1 MRHNA, CDR2 SNTAGT. This CDR3 reads CASSDGTGNEQFF. The CDR3 bases are TGTGCCAGCAGTGACGGGACAGGGAATGAGCAGTTCTTC.

The chain couples TRBV7-9 to TRBJ1-2; maybe TRBD1 (6 bases). Germline lookup yields CDR1 SEHNR and CDR2 FQNEAQ (reference sequence). This CDR3 has 16 residues. V was shortened by 1 base and J by 0 bases, with 12 bases between the two germline ends. In DNA form, the CDR3 reads TGTGCCAGCAGCTTAGGAAGGCAGGGGACTAACTATGGCTACACCTTC. It codes for CASSLGRQGTNYGYTF.